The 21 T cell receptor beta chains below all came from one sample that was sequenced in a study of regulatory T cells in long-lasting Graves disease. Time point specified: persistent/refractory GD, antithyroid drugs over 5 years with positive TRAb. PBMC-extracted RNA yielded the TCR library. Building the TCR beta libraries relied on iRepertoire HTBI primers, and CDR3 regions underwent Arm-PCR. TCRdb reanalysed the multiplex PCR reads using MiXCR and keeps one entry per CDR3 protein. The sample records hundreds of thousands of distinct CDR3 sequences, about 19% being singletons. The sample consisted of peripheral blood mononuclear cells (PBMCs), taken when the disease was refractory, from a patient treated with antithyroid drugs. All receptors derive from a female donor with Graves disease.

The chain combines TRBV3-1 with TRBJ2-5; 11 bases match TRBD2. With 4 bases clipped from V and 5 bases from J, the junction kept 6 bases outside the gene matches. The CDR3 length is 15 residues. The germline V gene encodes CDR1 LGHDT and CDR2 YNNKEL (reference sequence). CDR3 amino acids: CASSPALAGVETQYF. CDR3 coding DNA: TGTGCCAGCAGCCCGGCACTAGCGGGAGTGGAGACCCAGTACTTC.

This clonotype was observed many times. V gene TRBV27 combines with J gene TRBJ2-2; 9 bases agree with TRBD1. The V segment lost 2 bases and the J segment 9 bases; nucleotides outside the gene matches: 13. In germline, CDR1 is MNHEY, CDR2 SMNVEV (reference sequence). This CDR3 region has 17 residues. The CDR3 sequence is CASSLLVGTGSSRELFF. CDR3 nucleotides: TGTGCCAGCAGTTTACTTGTGGGGACAGGGAGTAGCCGGGAGCTGTTTTTT.

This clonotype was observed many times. The CDR3 region is CAISSDSNQPQHF. The CDR3 DNA sequence: TGTGCCATCAGTAGTGATAGCAATCAGCCCCAGCATTTT. The chain is built from TRBV10-3 and TRBJ1-5, with D unclear. Trimming took off 5 bases at V and 0 bases at J, with 5 bases between the two ends. Germline CDR1 ENHRY, CDR2 SYGVKD. The CDR3 has 13 residues.

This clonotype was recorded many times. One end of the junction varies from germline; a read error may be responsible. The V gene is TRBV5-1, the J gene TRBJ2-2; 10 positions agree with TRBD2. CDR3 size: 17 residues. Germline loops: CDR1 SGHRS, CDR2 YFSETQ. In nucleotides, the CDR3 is TGCGCCAGCAGCTTGGTTGGGACTAGCGCGAACAGCGGGGAGCTGTTTTTT. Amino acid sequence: CASSLVGTSANSGELFF. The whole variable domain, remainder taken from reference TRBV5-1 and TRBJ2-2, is KAGVTQTPRYLIKTRGQQVTLSCSPISGHRSVSWYQQTPGQGLQFLFEYFSETQRNKGNFPGRFSGRQFSNSRSEMNVSTLELGDSALYLCASSLVGTSANSGELFFGEGSRLTVL.

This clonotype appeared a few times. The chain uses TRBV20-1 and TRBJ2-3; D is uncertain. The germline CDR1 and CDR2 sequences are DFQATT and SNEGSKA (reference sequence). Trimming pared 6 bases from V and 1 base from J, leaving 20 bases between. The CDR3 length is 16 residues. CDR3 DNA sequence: TGCAGTGCAATCTCCGTAGGCGGACGTCGCACAGATACGCAGTATTTT. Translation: CSAISVGGRRTDTQYF.

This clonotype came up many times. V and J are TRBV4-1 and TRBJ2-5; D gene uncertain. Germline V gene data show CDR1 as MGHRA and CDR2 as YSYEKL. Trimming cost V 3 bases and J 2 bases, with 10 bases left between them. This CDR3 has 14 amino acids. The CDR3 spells CASSQGGIQETQYF. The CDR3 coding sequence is TGCGCCAGCAGCCAGGGTGGAATTCAAGAGACCCAGTACTTC.

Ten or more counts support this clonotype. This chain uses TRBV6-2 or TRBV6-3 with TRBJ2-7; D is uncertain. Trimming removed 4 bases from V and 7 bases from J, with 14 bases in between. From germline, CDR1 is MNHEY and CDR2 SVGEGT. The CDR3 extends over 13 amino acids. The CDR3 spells CASSFPPVAEQYF. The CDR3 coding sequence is TGTGCCAGCAGTTTCCCTCCTGTTGCGGAGCAGTACTTC.

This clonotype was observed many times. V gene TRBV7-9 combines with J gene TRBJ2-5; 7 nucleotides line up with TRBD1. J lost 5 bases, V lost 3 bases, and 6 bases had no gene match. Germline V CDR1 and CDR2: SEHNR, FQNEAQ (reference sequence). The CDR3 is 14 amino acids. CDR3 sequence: CASSFAGGLETQYF. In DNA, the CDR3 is TGTGCCAGCAGCTTCGCAGGGGGTCTCGAGACCCAGTACTTC.

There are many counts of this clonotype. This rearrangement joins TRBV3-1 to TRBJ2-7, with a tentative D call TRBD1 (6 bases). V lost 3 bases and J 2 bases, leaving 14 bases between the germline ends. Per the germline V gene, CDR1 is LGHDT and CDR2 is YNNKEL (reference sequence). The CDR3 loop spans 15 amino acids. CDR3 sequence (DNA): TGTGCCAGCAGCCACCAGGGCAGGGGTACCTACGAGCAGTACTTC. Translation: CASSHQGRGTYEQYF.

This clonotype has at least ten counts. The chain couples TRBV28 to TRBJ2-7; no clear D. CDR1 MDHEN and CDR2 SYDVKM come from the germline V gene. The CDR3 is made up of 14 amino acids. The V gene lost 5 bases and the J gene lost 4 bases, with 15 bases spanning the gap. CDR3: CASSRQDGKYEQYF. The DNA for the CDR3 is TGTGCCAGCAGTCGGCAGGACGGAAAATACGAGCAGTACTTC.

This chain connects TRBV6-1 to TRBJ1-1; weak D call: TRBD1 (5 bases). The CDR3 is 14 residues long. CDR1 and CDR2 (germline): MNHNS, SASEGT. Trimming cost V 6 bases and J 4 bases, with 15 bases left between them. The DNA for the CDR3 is TGTGCCAGCAGAAGAGGGGTTGGGAGCACTGAAGCTTTCTTT. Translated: CASRRGVGSTEAFF.

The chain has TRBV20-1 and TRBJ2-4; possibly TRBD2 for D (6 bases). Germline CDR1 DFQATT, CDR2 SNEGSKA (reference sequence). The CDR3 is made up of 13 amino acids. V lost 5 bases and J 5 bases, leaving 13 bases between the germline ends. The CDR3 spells CSAGIPGENIQYF. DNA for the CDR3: TGCAGTGCTGGAATCCCGGGGGAAAACATTCAGTACTTC.

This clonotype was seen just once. CDR3 in amino acids: CASSKDPGQRIYEQYF. CDR3 DNA: TGTGCCAGTAGTAAAGACCCGGGACAGAGAATTTACGAGCAGTACTTC. The V gene is TRBV19, the J gene TRBJ2-7, with 7 positions matching TRBD1. Trimming cost V 4 bases and J 4 bases; bases outside gene matches: 13. The CDR3 loop spans 16 amino acids. CDR1 is LNHDA and CDR2 is SQIVND in the germline V gene (reference sequence).

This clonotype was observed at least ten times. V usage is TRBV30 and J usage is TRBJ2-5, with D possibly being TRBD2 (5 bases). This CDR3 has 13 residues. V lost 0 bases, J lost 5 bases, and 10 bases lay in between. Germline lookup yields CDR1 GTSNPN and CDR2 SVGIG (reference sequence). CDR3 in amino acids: CAWSVASRETQYF. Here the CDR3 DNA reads TGTGCCTGGAGTGTGGCTAGCCGGGAGACCCAGTACTTC.

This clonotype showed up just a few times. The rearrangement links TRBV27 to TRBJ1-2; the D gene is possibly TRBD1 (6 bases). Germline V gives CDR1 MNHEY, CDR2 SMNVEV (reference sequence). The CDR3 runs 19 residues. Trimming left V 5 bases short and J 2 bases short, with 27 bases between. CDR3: CASSTYPALWDTMNYGYTF. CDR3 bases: TGTGCCAGCAGTACTTACCCCGCGCTCTGGGACACCATGAACTATGGCTACACCTTC.

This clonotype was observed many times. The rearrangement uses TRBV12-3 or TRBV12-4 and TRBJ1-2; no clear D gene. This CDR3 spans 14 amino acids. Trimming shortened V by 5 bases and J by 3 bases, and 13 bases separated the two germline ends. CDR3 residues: CASSRLDGYYGYTF. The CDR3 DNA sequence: TGTGCCAGCAGTCGCTTAGACGGGTACTATGGCTACACCTTC.

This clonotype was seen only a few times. CDR3 in amino acids: CATGTGTGNQETQYF. CDR3 nucleotide sequence: TGTGCCACCGGGACAGGGACTGGTAACCAAGAGACCCAGTACTTC. The rearrangement joins TRBV10-3 to TRBJ2-5; 9 bases line up with TRBD1. Trimming at V came to 10 bases and at J to 0 bases, leaving 9 bases not matched to a gene. CDR1 is ENHRY, CDR2 SYGVKD, per germline. The CDR3 extends over 15 amino acids.

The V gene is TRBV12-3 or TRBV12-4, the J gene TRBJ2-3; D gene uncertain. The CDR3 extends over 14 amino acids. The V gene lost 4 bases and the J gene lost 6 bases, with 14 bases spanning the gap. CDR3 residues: CASSSDVRVDTQYF. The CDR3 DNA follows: TGTGCCAGCAGTTCGGACGTAAGGGTGGATACGCAGTATTTT.

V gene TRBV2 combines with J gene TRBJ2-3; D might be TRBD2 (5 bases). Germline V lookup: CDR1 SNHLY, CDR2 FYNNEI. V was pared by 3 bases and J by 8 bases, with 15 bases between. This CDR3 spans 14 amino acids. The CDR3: CASSDRTGPATQYF. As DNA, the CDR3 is TGTGCCAGCAGTGATAGGACTGGACCTGCTACGCAGTATTTT.

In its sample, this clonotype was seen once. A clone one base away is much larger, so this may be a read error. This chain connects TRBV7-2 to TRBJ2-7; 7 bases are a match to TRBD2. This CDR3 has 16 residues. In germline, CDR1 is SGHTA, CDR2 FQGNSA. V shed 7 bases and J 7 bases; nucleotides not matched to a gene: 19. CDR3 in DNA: TGTGCCAGCAACCGTCCCGTCGGAGGGAGGGGAAAAGAGCAGTACTTC. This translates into CASNRPVGGRGKEQYF.

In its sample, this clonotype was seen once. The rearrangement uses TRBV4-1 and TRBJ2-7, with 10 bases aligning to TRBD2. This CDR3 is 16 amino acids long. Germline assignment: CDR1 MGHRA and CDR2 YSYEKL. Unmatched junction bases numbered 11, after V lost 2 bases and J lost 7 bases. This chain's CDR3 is CASSQYAAGGPREQYF. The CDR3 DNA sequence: TGCGCCAGCAGCCAATATGCAGCGGGAGGGCCTAGGGAGCAGTACTTC.